A single sample is the source of the 6 T cell receptor beta chains below, sequenced in a study of cytomegalovirus exposure and HLA in healthy donors. The PCR was carried out with 60 Vbeta primers and 13 Jbeta primers. The table came from immunoSEQ multiplex PCR; TCRdb's copy has only in-frame clones and leaves some out. Its listing shows fewer than 200,000 clones. Input material: PBMCs. All receptors derive from a woman aged 55-70 years in good health and CMV-seronegative.

The chain carries TRBV5-1 and TRBJ2-5; a possible D gene is TRBD2 (6 bases). V was shortened by 3 bases and J by 2 bases, with 20 bases between the two germline ends. There are 17 residues in the CDR3. CDR1 is SGHRS and CDR2 is YFSETQ in the germline V gene. In DNA, the CDR3 is TGCGCCAGCAGCTCCAGGGATGGAGGAGGAGGGCAAGAGACCCAGTACTTC. Residues: CASSSRDGGGGQETQYF.

The V gene is TRBV2, the J gene TRBJ2-7, with 11 bases fitting TRBD2. Germline V CDR1 and CDR2: SNHLY, FYNNEI. The CDR3 sequence is 15 residues long. Trimming cost V 5 bases and J 1 base; bases outside gene matches: 4. CDR3 residues: CASSPLAGVSYEQYF. The CDR3 nucleotides are TGTGCCAGCAGTCCACTAGCGGGGGTGTCCTACGAGCAGTACTTC.

This chain connects TRBV4-2 to TRBJ2-3, with 11 bases identical to TRBD2. With 0 bases clipped from V and 4 bases from J, the junction kept 18 bases outside the gene matches. This CDR3 contains 21 residues. Germline V gene sequence: CDR1 LGHNA, CDR2 YNFKEQ. CDR3: CASSQEASQRPSGRFPDTQYF. CDR3 coding DNA: TGTGCCAGCAGCCAAGAGGCTTCCCAAAGGCCTAGCGGGAGGTTCCCAGATACGCAGTATTTT.

J is TRBJ2-7 and V is TRBV7-2; 9 bases align to TRBD1. With 1 base clipped from V and 4 bases from J, the junction kept 5 bases outside the gene matches. CDR1 is SGHTA, CDR2 FQGNSA, per germline. The CDR3 is 15 amino acids. CDR3 region: CASSLGDRALYEQYF. CDR3 bases: TGTGCCAGCAGCTTAGGGGACAGGGCTTTATACGAGCAGTACTTC.

The genes are TRBV19 and TRBJ1-5; 8 nucleotides match TRBD1. The germline V gene has CDR1 LNHDA and CDR2 SQIVND (reference sequence). V lost 9 bases to trimming and J lost 0 bases; unmatched junction nucleotides: 16. CDR3 length equals 18 residues. In nucleotides, the CDR3 is TGTGCCAGCCGAGCCAACAGGGGGATTCGGTTTAGCAATCAGCCCCAGCATTTT. Protein product: CASRANRGIRFSNQPQHF.

The chain has TRBV12-5 and TRBJ1-1, with D possibly matching TRBD1 (6 bases). The CDR3 is 15 residues long. V dropped 1 base and J dropped 5 bases, with 14 bases sitting between them. Germline V lookup: CDR1 LGHNT, CDR2 FRNRAP. CDR3 coding DNA: TGTGCTAGTGGTTTGGCGACAGGTTTAGAGACTGAAGCTTTCTTT. Its translation is CASGLATGLETEAFF.